Presented here are 21 T cell receptor beta chains from one specimen sequenced in a study of T cell repertoires in cytomegalovirus infection. TCRdb passed the reads through MiXCR, listing each CDR3 protein once. Of 310,000 or so distinct CDR3 sequences listed, 20% to 25% were seen once; the top ten hold roughly 14%. No antigens are known for them. The sample in question was cultured PBMCs, obtained from culture after CMV antigen stimulation. These receptors were collected from a human donor in good health (CMV status not recorded). Some clones in this sample may be carry-over from other donors' samples.

This clonotype was seen at least ten times. The CDR3 region has the DNA TGTGCCAGCAGCTTAGACCGGGACCAGAAAAATGAGCAGTTCTTC. Its protein product is CASSLDRDQKNEQFF. The chain carries TRBV7-6 and TRBJ2-1; tentatively, D is TRBD1 or TRBD2 (5 bases each). The CDR3 length is 15 residues. Between the trimmed V and J ends, which lost 1 base and 7 bases, there was a span of 14 bases. The V gene's germline CDR1 is SGHVS and CDR2 FNYEAQ.

There are a few counts of this clonotype. The rearrangement uses TRBV19 and TRBJ1-3; D is ambiguous. Trimming shortened V by 7 bases and J by 4 bases, and 17 bases separated the two germline ends. Germline V gene sequence: CDR1 LNHDA, CDR2 SQIVND (reference sequence). The CDR3 is made up of 15 amino acids. CDR3 in amino acids: CASTRFHGGGNTIYF. The CDR3 DNA reads TGTGCCAGTACCCGGTTCCACGGAGGAGGAAACACCATATATTTT.

The chain links TRBV7-9 to TRBJ2-1, with a possible D match to TRBD1 (6 bases). The germline V and J ends were trimmed by 2 bases and 4 bases, with 9 bases remaining between them. There are 14 residues in the CDR3. Germline V lookup: CDR1 SEHNR, CDR2 FQNEAQ (reference sequence). In nucleotides, the CDR3 is TGTGCCAGCAGCTTAACAGGGATATACAATGAGCAGTTCTTC. Its translation is CASSLTGIYNEQFF.

V is TRBV10-1 and J is TRBJ2-1; tentative D call: TRBD2 (6 bases). This CDR3 has 14 residues. From germline, CDR1 is WNHNN and CDR2 SYGVQD (reference sequence). V lost 2 bases and J 7 bases, leaving 12 bases between the germline ends. CDR3 nucleotides: TGCGCCAGCAGTGAGAGGAGGGATGGGAATGAGCAGTTCTTC. Translated: CASSERRDGNEQFF.

In its sample, this clonotype was seen many times. The gene calls are TRBV12-3 or TRBV12-4 and TRBJ2-1; D remains unclear. The CDR3 is 11 residues long. V gave up 8 bases and J gave up 1 base, with 3 bases separating them. The CDR3 loop reads CASVSYNEQFF. The CDR3 DNA is TGTGCCAGCGTATCCTACAATGAGCAGTTCTTC.

CDR3 loop: CASAGYNEQFF. CDR3 DNA sequence: TGTGCCAGCGCGGGCTACAATGAGCAGTTCTTC. The chain recombines TRBV11-3 with TRBJ2-1; a weak D match, TRBD2 (5 bases). The ends were cut back, 8 bases at V and 3 bases at J, with 5 bases in the middle. Germline V gives CDR1 SGHNT, CDR2 YENEEA. The CDR3 contains 11 residues.

This clonotype was seen more than once but under ten times. The chain is built from TRBV5-6 and TRBJ1-2; D gene uncertain. This CDR3 is 16 amino acids long. Trimming stripped 2 bases from V and 0 bases from J, with 14 bases between. Germline assignment: CDR1 SGHDT and CDR2 YYEEEE. The CDR3 DNA sequence: TGTGCCAGCAGCTTATCCTTCGCAGGAGCTAACTATGGCTACACCTTC. Residues: CASSLSFAGANYGYTF.

There are a few counts of this clonotype. V and J are TRBV27 and TRBJ1-2, with D possibly being TRBD1 (6 bases). CDR1 is MNHEY, CDR2 SMNVEV, per germline (reference sequence). V was shortened by 3 bases and J by 4 bases, with 12 bases between the two germline ends. There are 14 residues in the CDR3. CDR3 nucleotide sequence: TGTGCCAGCAGTTTTAAGGGGGAAGGCTATGGCTACACCTTC. Its protein is CASSFKGEGYGYTF.

This clonotype was counted only a few times. This chain connects TRBV28 to TRBJ2-5, with TRBD2 matching 7 bases. J lost 1 base, V lost 6 bases, and 5 bases had no gene match. The CDR3 is 14 residues long. Per germline, CDR1 MDHEN and CDR2 SYDVKM. This CDR3 is CASSHTSAQETQYF. The CDR3, as DNA: TGTGCCAGCAGCCACACTAGCGCCCAAGAGACCCAGTACTTC.

This clonotype has at least ten counts. This chain links TRBV27 with TRBJ2-7; a possible D gene is TRBD1 (6 bases). Germline loops: CDR1 MNHEY, CDR2 SMNVEV (reference sequence). Trimming pared 0 bases from V and 0 bases from J, leaving 12 bases between. The CDR3 covers 16 residues. This CDR3 reads CASSLSGRGDSYEQYV. As DNA, the CDR3 is TGTGCCAGCAGTTTATCGGGCAGGGGTGACTCCTACGAGCAGTACGTC.

This clonotype has just a few counts. V usage is TRBV6-2 or TRBV6-3 and J usage is TRBJ2-1; D may be TRBD2 (5 bases). Germline CDR1 is MNHEY and CDR2 is SVGEGT. V was shortened by 5 bases and J by 7 bases, with 12 bases between the two germline ends. This CDR3 is built from 13 residues. Here the CDR3 reads CASSISSWNEQFF. The CDR3 DNA sequence: TGTGCCAGCAGTATTTCTAGCTGGAATGAGCAGTTCTTC.

The gene calls are TRBV6-8 and TRBJ2-3; D possibly matches TRBD1 or TRBD2 (5 bases each). Germline V gives CDR1 MNHGY, CDR2 SAAAGT. V lost 0 bases and J lost 1, with 5 bases in between. This CDR3 region has 14 residues. CDR3 DNA: TGTGCCAGCAGTTACTCGGGGGGCACAGATACGCAGTATTTT. Protein: CASSYSGGTDTQYF.

V usage is TRBV19 and J usage is TRBJ2-4; the D gene is possibly TRBD2 (6 bases). The CDR3 sequence is 14 residues long. Trimming took 5 bases from V and 8 from J, leaving 16 bases between them. Looked up from germline, CDR1 is LNHDA and CDR2 is SQIVND (reference sequence). The chain's CDR3 is CASSAGPSEDIQYF. The CDR3 DNA reads as TGTGCCAGTAGTGCAGGACCTAGCGAGGACATTCAGTACTTC. Filled out from reference TRBV19 and TRBJ2-4, the complete variable domain reads DGGITQSPKYLFRKEGQNVTLSCEQNLNHDAMYWYRQDPGQGLRLIYYSQIVNDFQKGDIAEGYSVSREKKESFPLTVTSAQKNPTAFYLCASSAGPSEDIQYFGAGTRLSVL.

There are a few counts of this clonotype. The chain recombines TRBV7-2 with TRBJ1-1; D unresolved. The germline gives CDR1 SGHTA, CDR2 FQGNSA. V lost 5 bases and J 3 bases, leaving 13 bases between the germline ends. The CDR3 totals 14 residues. The CDR3 spells CASSPHDGYTEAFF. The CDR3, as DNA: TGTGCCAGCAGCCCCCACGACGGTTACACTGAAGCTTTCTTT.

This clonotype was counted only a few times. The CDR3: CAISEGGYTDTQYF. In DNA form, the CDR3 reads TGTGCCATCAGTGAAGGAGGATACACAGATACGCAGTATTTT. This chain uses TRBV10-3 with TRBJ2-3; TRBD2 is a possible D gene (5 bases). Germline-derived CDR1 and CDR2 are ENHRY and SYGVKD. CDR3 length: 14 residues. The V end lost 3 bases, the J end lost 2 bases, and 9 bases lay between the germline ends.

The V and J genes are TRBV6-2 or TRBV6-3 and TRBJ1-4; D gene uncertain. Germline V gives CDR1 MNHEY, CDR2 SVGEGT. The CDR3 has 14 residues. V lost 7 bases and J 8 bases, leaving 17 bases between the germline ends. The CDR3 DNA sequence: TGTGCCAGCAAAGGATCCGAGTGGATAGAAAAACTGTTTTTT. It translates to CASKGSEWIEKLFF.

This clonotype was recorded a few times. V and J are TRBV6-2 or TRBV6-3 and TRBJ2-2, with TRBD2 identical over 7 bases. The CDR3 is made up of 17 amino acids. Looked up from germline, CDR1 is MNHEY and CDR2 is SVGEGT. Trimming removed 9 bases from V and 2 bases from J; junction bases left unmatched: 15. CDR3 nucleotide sequence: TGTGCCAGTAGATTAGGGCGGCTAGCGGTTAACACCGGGGAGCTGTTTTTT. Translated, it gives CASRLGRLAVNTGELFF.

The chain links TRBV6-1 to TRBJ2-5; D might be TRBD1 (5 bases). Trimming took off 5 bases at V and 1 base at J, with 17 bases between the two ends. The CDR3 extends over 16 amino acids. The germline CDR1 and CDR2 sequences are MNHNS and SASEGT. The CDR3 loop reads CASSYTPDSIQETQYF. In DNA, the CDR3 is TGTGCCAGCAGTTACACCCCCGACAGTATCCAAGAGACCCAGTACTTC.

The genes are TRBV5-1 and TRBJ2-7; 9 bases are shared with TRBD1. The V and J ends lost 4 bases and 0 bases, in that order; junction bases with no gene match: 2. The germline CDR1 and CDR2 sequences are SGHRS and YFSETQ. The CDR3 sequence is 14 residues long. The CDR3 loop reads CASSLQGASYEQYF. CDR3 nucleotides: TGCGCCAGCAGCCTACAGGGGGCCTCCTACGAGCAGTACTTC.

In its sample, this clonotype was seen many times. The V call is TRBV7-2, the J call TRBJ2-2; TRBD1 aligns across 11 bases. The CDR3 has 16 residues. Per germline, CDR1 SGHTA and CDR2 FQGNSA. Trimming removed 1 base from V and 5 bases from J; junction bases left unmatched: 3. Written as DNA, the CDR3 is TGTGCCAGCAGCTTAGAAGGGACAGGGGGGACCGGGGAGCTGTTTTTT. The encoded protein is CASSLEGTGGTGELFF.

The genes are TRBV6-1 and TRBJ1-6; D is undetermined. The germline V gene encodes CDR1 MNHNS and CDR2 SASEGT. This CDR3 spans 18 amino acids. The germline V and J ends were trimmed by 6 bases and 0 bases, with 18 bases remaining between them. CDR3 nucleotides: TGTGCCAGCAGCCCCTACGGGGAGACGAGCTCCTATAATTCACCCCTCCACTTT. This sequence encodes CASSPYGETSSYNSPLHF.